This T cell receptor (beta chain) was retrieved from a study of T cell changes during pregnancy in multiple sclerosis. The assay was immunoSEQ multiplex PCR, and TCRdb's table has in-frame clones only and misses some. The repertoire includes some 30,000 clones, about 87% of them detected once, and approximately 7.9% sits in the top ten. The specimen was CD8+ T cells from peripheral blood mononuclear cells, collected before pregnancy. This clonotype was obtained from a female donor with multiple sclerosis, enrolled in a pregnancy study.

CDR3 protein: CASSPVTGENEAFF. The CDR3 DNA sequence: TGTGCCAGCAGCCCCGTGACAGGCGAAAATGAAGCTTTCTTT. V and J are TRBV7-9 and TRBJ1-1, with D possibly being TRBD1 (6 bases). V shed 5 bases and J shed 7 bases, with 17 bases lying between them. The CDR3 sequence is 14 residues long. Germline values: CDR1 SEHNR, CDR2 FQNEAQ (reference sequence).